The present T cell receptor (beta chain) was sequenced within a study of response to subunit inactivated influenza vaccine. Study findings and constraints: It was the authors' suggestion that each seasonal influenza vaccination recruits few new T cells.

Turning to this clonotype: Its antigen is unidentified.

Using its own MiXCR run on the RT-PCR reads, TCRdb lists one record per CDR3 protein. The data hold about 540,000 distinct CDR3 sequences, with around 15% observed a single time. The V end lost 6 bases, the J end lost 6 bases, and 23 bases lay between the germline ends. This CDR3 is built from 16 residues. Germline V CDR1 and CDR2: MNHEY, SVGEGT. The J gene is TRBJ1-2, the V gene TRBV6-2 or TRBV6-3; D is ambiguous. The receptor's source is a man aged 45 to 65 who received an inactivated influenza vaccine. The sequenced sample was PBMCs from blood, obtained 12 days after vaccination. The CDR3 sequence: CASSPPGINIVHGYTF. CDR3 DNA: TGTGCCAGCAGCCCACCCGGGATAAACATTGTGCATGGCTACACCTTC.